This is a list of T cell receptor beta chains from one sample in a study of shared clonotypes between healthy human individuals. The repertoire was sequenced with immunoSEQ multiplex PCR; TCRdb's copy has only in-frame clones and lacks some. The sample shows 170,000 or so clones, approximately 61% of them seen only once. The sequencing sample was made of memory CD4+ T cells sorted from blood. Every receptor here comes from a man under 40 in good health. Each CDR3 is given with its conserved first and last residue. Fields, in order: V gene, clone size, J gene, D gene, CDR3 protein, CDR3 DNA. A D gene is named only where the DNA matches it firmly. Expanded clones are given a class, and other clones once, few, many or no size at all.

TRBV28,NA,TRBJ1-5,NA,CASSNPGSLNQPQHF,TGTGCCAGCAGTAATCCAGGAAGCCTTAATCAGCCCCAGCATTTT
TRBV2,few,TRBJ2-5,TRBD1,CASSGTGVRETQYF,TGTGCCAGCAGTGGTACAGGGGTCAGGGAGACCCAGTACTTC
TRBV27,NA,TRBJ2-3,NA,CASMVQTSTDTQYF,TGTGCCAGCATGGTCCAGACTAGCACAGATACGCAGTATTTT
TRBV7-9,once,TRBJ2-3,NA,CASSPPPGGWTDTQYF,TGTGCCAGCAGCCCGCCTCCGGGCGGTTGGACAGATACGCAGTATTTT
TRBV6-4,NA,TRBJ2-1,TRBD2,CASSEREPPSNEQFF,TGTGCCAGCAGCGAGCGGGAGCCTCCATCAAATGAGCAGTTCTTC
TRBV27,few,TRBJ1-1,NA,CASSLTGWNTEAFF,TGTGCCAGCAGTCTAACAGGGTGGAACACTGAAGCTTTCTTT
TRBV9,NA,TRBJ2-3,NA,CASSVEAGNDGSSYTQYF,TGTGCCAGCAGCGTAGAGGCGGGCAATGATGGGAGTTCTTATACGCAGTATTTT
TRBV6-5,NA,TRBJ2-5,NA,CASTQWGEETQYF,TGTGCCAGCACCCAGTGGGGAGAAGAGACCCAGTACTTC
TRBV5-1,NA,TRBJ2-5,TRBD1,CASSQTGTGLETQYF,TGCGCCAGCAGCCAAACCGGGACAGGGTTGGAGACCCAGTACTTC
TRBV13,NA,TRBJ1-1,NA,CASSPGGTRKAFF,TGTGCCAGCAGCCCCGGCGGAACTCGGAAAGCTTTCTTT
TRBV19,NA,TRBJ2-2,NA,CASSTTGSLTGELFF,TGTGCCAGTAGTACAACCGGGAGCCTCACCGGGGAGCTGTTTTTT
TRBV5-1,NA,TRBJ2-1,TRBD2,CASSLGLAGAKDEQFF,TGCGCCAGCAGCTTGGGACTAGCGGGAGCTAAAGATGAGCAGTTCTTC
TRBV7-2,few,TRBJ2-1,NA,CASNGGLITYNEQFF,TGTGCCAGCAACGGGGGGCTTATCACCTACAATGAGCAGTTCTTC
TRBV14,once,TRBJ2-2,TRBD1,CASSLGQGDTGELFF,TGTGCCAGCAGCCTGGGACAGGGGGACACCGGGGAGCTGTTTTTT
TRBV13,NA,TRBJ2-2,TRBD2,CASSLPAGVGGELFF,TGTGCCAGCAGCTTACCAGCGGGAGTTGGCGGGGAGCTGTTTTTT
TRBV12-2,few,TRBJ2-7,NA,CASRPERYEQYF,TGTGCAAGTCGCCCCGAGAGGTACGAGCAGTACTTC
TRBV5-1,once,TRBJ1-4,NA,CASSEALNEKLFF,TGCGCCAGCAGCGAGGCTTTAAATGAAAAACTGTTTTTT
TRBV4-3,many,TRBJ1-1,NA,CASSQGQNTEAFF,TGCGCCAGCAGCCAGGGACAAAACACTGAAGCTTTCTTT
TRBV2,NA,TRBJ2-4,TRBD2,CASSGRGLAIKNIQYF,TGTGCCAGCAGTGGGAGGGGACTAGCAATTAAAAACATTCAGTACTTC
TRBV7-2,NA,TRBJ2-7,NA,CASSSFGEQYF,TGTGCCAGCAGCTCTTTCGGCGAGCAGTACTTC
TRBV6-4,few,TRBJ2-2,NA,CASSEGDTGELFF,TGTGCCAGCAGTGAGGGGGACACCGGGGAGCTGTTTTTT
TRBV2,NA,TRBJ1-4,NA,CASSVSGIYEKLFF,TGTGCCAGCAGTGTTTCAGGGATTTATGAAAAACTGTTTTTT
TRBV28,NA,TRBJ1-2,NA,CASSDLNYGYTF,TGTGCCAGCAGTGACTTAAACTATGGCTACACCTTC
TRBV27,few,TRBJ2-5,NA,CASSLGETQYF,TGTGCCAGCAGTCTCGGGGAGACCCAGTACTTC
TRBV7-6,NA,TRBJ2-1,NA,CASSLGWDSSYNEQFF,TGTGCCAGCAGCTTAGGTTGGGATTCCTCCTACAATGAGCAGTTCTTC
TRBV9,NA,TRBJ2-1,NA,CASSVVRGAGNNEQFF,TGTGCCAGCAGCGTAGTAAGAGGGGCAGGGAACAATGAGCAGTTCTTC
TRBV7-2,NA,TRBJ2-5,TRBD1,CASSPGDSLQETQYF,TGTGCCAGCAGCCCCGGGGACAGTTTACAAGAGACCCAGTACTTC
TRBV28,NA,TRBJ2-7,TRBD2,CASSGSGRATYEQYF,TGTGCCAGCAGTGGTAGCGGGAGGGCAACCTACGAGCAGTACTTC
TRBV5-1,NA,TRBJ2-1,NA,CASSLVLGSGADNEQFF,TGCGCCAGCAGCTTGGTCCTGGGTAGCGGAGCCGACAATGAGCAGTTCTTC
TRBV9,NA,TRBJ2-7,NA,CASSVGAGSSYEQYF,TGTGCCAGCAGCGTAGGGGCAGGGAGTTCCTACGAGCAGTACTTC
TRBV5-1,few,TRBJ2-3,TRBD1,CASSLEPGGSTDTQYF,TGCGCCAGCAGCTTGGAGCCAGGGGGCAGCACAGATACGCAGTATTTT
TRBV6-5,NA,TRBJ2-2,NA,CASSPRPRGTGELFF,TGTGCCAGCAGCCCACGGCCCAGGGGCACCGGGGAGCTGTTTTTT
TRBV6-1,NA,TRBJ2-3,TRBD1,CASRDRGVDTQYF,TGTGCCAGCCGGGACAGGGGGGTAGATACGCAGTATTTT
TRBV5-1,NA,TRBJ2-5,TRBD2,CASSLGGSGRFETQYF,TGCGCCAGCAGCCTCGGGGGTAGCGGGAGATTTGAGACCCAGTACTTC
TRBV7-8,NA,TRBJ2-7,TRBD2,CATSPGLAAISPYEQYF,TGTGCCACCTCGCCGGGACTAGCGGCCATCAGCCCCTACGAGCAGTACTTC
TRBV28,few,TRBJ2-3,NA,CASSLGGARSLDTQYF,TGTGCCAGCAGTTTAGGCGGAGCCCGCAGTTTAGATACGCAGTATTTT
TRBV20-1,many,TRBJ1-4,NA,CSAPYNEKLFF,TGCAGTGCTCCTTATAATGAAAAACTGTTTTTT
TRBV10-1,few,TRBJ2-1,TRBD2,CASRASGTNEQFF,TGCGCCAGCAGGGCTAGCGGGACCAATGAGCAGTTCTTC
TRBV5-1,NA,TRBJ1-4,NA,CASSLVGGQPNEKLFF,TGCGCCAGCAGCTTGGTGGGTGGGCAGCCGAATGAAAAACTGTTTTTT
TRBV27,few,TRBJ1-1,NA,CASSFGRRRTEAFF,TGTGCCAGCAGTTTTGGGAGGAGGAGAACTGAAGCTTTCTTT
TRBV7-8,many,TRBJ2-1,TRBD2,CASSLGGRAYNEQFF,TGTGCCAGCAGCTTAGGCGGGAGGGCCTACAATGAGCAGTTCTTC
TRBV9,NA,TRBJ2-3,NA,CASSLNLRTDTQYF,TGTGCCAGCAGCCTGAACCTTAGGACAGATACGCAGTATTTT
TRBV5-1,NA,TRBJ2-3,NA,CASSLGGIPQYF,TGCGCCAGCAGCTTGGGTGGGATACCGCAGTATTTT
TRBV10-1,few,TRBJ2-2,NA,CASGNRANTGELFF,TGCGCCAGCGGCAACAGGGCGAACACCGGGGAGCTGTTTTTT